The rows below give T cell receptor beta chains drawn from one sample of a study of shared clonotypes between healthy human individuals. The table came from immunoSEQ multiplex PCR; TCRdb's copy has only in-frame clones and leaves some out. The table lists approximately 700,000 clones, around 78% of them singletons. Sequencing was carried out using memory CD4+ T cells sorted from blood. All receptors derive from a young woman in good health. The CDR3 runs from the conserved cysteine through the conserved F or W. Fields, in order: D gene, clone size, J gene, V gene, CDR3 protein, CDR3 DNA. The D gene is left open where the match is weak. Clone size, where shown, is once, few, many, or a class for clones that have expanded.

D: NA
size: NA
J: TRBJ1-1
V: TRBV30
CDR3: CAWMSPRTRGTEAFF
DNA: TGTGCCTGGATGTCGCCCCGGACCCGAGGCACTGAAGCTTTCTTT

D: NA
size: NA
J: TRBJ2-4
V: TRBV11-2
CDR3: CASREIAKNIQYF
DNA: TGTGCCAGCAGAGAGATCGCCAAAAACATTCAGTACTTC

D: TRBD2
size: NA
J: TRBJ2-2
V: TRBV5-1
CDR3: CASSPGGLAKITGELFF
DNA: TGCGCCAGCAGCCCAGGGGGACTAGCGAAAATCACCGGGGAGCTGTTTTTT

D: NA
size: once
J: TRBJ2-2
V: TRBV4-1
CDR3: CASSQATRQPGELFF
DNA: TGCGCCAGCAGCCAAGCGACCCGACAGCCCGGGGAGCTGTTTTTT

D: TRBD1
size: NA
J: TRBJ1-3
V: TRBV19
CDR3: CASSLGQGTSSGNTIYF
DNA: TGTGCCAGTAGTTTGGGACAGGGGACAAGCTCTGGAAACACCATATATTTT

D: TRBD2
size: NA
J: TRBJ2-7
V: TRBV4-1
CDR3: CASSQGLAGALKYF
DNA: TGCGCCAGCAGCCAGGGACTAGCGGGAGCGTTGAAGTACTTC

D: NA
size: NA
J: TRBJ2-3
V: TRBV5-4
CDR3: CASSLESGGTDTQYF
DNA: TGTGCCAGCAGCTTGGAAAGCGGAGGGACAGATACGCAGTATTTT

D: NA
size: NA
J: TRBJ2-1
V: TRBV7-2
CDR3: CASSREGAGYNEQFF
DNA: TGTGCCAGCAGCCGAGAGGGGGCGGGATACAATGAGCAGTTCTTC

D: NA
size: many
J: TRBJ2-1
V: TRBV27
CDR3: CASSLSRHGNNEQFF
DNA: TGTGCCAGCAGTTTATCGAGACATGGAAACAATGAGCAGTTCTTC

D: NA
size: NA
J: TRBJ1-5
V: TRBV2
CDR3: CASRPNIGNQPQHF
DNA: TGTGCCAGCAGACCGAACATAGGCAATCAGCCCCAGCATTTT

D: NA
size: NA
J: TRBJ1-1
V: TRBV28
CDR3: CASSLFGRGTEAFF
DNA: TGTGCCAGCAGTTTATTCGGACGGGGCACTGAAGCTTTCTTT

D: NA
size: NA
J: TRBJ2-5
V: TRBV29-1
CDR3: CSVDEGVETQYF
DNA: TGCAGCGTTGATGAGGGGGTAGAGACCCAGTACTTC

D: NA
size: NA
J: TRBJ1-5
V: TRBV4-1
CDR3: CASSQVARISNQPQHF
DNA: TGCGCCAGCAGCCAAGTAGCACGGATTAGCAATCAGCCCCAGCATTTT

D: TRBD1
size: NA
J: TRBJ2-3
V: TRBV4-1
CDR3: CASSQESGTGVFVQYF
DNA: TGCGCCAGCAGCCAAGAATCCGGGACAGGGGTATTTGTGCAGTATTTT

D: NA
size: NA
J: TRBJ2-2
V: TRBV29-1
CDR3: CSAGTRFGTGELFF
DNA: TGCAGCGCTGGCACCAGGTTCGGGACCGGGGAGCTGTTTTTT

D: NA
size: NA
J: TRBJ2-7
V: TRBV15
CDR3: CATSRDRDKSYEQYF
DNA: TGTGCCACCAGCAGAGACCGGGACAAATCCTACGAGCAGTACTTC

D: TRBD1
size: NA
J: TRBJ2-1
V: TRBV2
CDR3: CASRKSETGGAYNEQFF
DNA: TGTGCCAGCAGAAAATCTGAGACAGGGGGCGCCTACAATGAGCAGTTCTTC

D: NA
size: NA
J: TRBJ1-4
V: TRBV20-1
CDR3: CSAREREKLFF
DNA: TGCAGTGCTAGAGAGAGAGAAAAACTGTTTTTT

D: TRBD1
size: NA
J: TRBJ2-7
V: TRBV25-1
CDR3: CASSDSGQLYEQYF
DNA: TGTGCCAGCAGTGACTCGGGACAGCTCTACGAGCAGTACTTC

D: TRBD1
size: NA
J: TRBJ2-7
V: TRBV27
CDR3: CASSWDSDEQYF
DNA: TGTGCCAGCAGTTGGGACAGCGACGAGCAGTACTTC

D: TRBD1
size: NA
J: TRBJ1-5
V: TRBV28
CDR3: CASARDRNSNQPQHF
DNA: TGTGCCAGCGCCCGGGACAGAAATAGCAATCAGCCCCAGCATTTT

D: NA
size: NA
J: TRBJ1-3
V: TRBV7-8
CDR3: CASSLLAVTRTGNTIYF
DNA: TGTGCCAGCAGCTTATTGGCTGTTACTAGAACTGGAAACACCATATATTTT

D: NA
size: NA
J: TRBJ2-6
V: TRBV28
CDR3: CASSSSGSGANVLTF
DNA: TGTGCCAGCAGTTCCTCAGGCTCTGGGGCCAACGTCCTGACTTTC

D: NA
size: once
J: TRBJ1-1
V: TRBV29-1
CDR3: CSGGEPQMNTEAFF
DNA: TGCAGCGGGGGGGAACCTCAAATGAACACTGAAGCTTTCTTT

D: NA
size: NA
J: TRBJ1-1
V: TRBV18
CDR3: CASSPRATTNTEAFF
DNA: TGTGCCAGCTCACCACGGGCCACGACAAACACTGAAGCTTTCTTT

D: NA
size: NA
J: TRBJ2-1
V: TRBV9
CDR3: CASSAVAASYNEQFF
DNA: TGTGCCAGCAGCGCGGTAGCTGCCTCCTACAATGAGCAGTTCTTC

D: NA
size: NA
J: TRBJ1-2
V: TRBV19
CDR3: CASTERTDLYGYTF
DNA: TGTGCCAGTACCGAACGAACAGATTTATATGGCTACACCTTC

D: NA
size: NA
J: TRBJ2-6
V: TRBV2
CDR3: CASSARSGANVLTF
DNA: TGTGCCAGCAGTGCACGCTCTGGGGCCAACGTCCTGACTTTC

D: TRBD1
size: NA
J: TRBJ2-1
V: TRBV19
CDR3: CASSIEQGAYNEQFF
DNA: TGTGCCAGTAGTATCGAGCAGGGGGCCTACAATGAGCAGTTCTTC

D: NA
size: NA
J: TRBJ1-2
V: TRBV28
CDR3: CASRTGTPNYGYTF
DNA: TGTGCCAGTCGTACCGGGACACCTAACTATGGCTACACCTTC

D: NA
size: NA
J: TRBJ2-5
V: TRBV19
CDR3: CASSMFGGSSLETQYF
DNA: TGTGCCAGTAGTATGTTTGGAGGCAGTTCGTTGGAGACCCAGTACTTC

D: TRBD2
size: NA
J: TRBJ2-7
V: TRBV4-2
CDR3: CASSQGRGGAGFEQYF
DNA: TGTGCCAGCAGCCAAGGTCGGGGGGGGGCAGGGTTCGAGCAGTACTTC

D: NA
size: NA
J: TRBJ1-4
V: TRBV7-9
CDR3: CASSSPLGDPATNEKLFF
DNA: TGTGCCAGCAGCTCCCCGCTGGGGGACCCTGCAACTAATGAAAAACTGTTTTTT